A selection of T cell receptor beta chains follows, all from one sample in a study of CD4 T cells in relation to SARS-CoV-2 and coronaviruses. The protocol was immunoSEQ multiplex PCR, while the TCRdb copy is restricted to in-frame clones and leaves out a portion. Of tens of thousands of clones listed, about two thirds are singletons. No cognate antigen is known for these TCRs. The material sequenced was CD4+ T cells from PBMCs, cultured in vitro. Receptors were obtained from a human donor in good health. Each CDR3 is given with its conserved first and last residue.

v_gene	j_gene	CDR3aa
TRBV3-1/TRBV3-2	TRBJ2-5	CASSQARSRQETQYF
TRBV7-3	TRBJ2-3	CASSPRGTGAGTDTQYF
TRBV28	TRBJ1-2	CASSRATADPRNTF
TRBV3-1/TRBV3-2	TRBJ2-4	CASSPSGGGLEIGKNIQYF
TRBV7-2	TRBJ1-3	CASSSTGGVFGNTIYF
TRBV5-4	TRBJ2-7	CASSLQGGEKQYF
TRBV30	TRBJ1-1	CAWTVGEATEAFF
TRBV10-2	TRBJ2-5	CASSPAKETQYF
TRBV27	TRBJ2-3	CASSLTSPLLAPTDTQYF
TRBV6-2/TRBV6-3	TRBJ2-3	CASSFVPKTSNGRDTQYF
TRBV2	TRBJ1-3	CASSAQGNTIYF
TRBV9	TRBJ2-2	CASSVGSSGRITGELFF
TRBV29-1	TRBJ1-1	CSVEPPGQGSKNTEAFF
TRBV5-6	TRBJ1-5	CASIGNGTEVQPQHF
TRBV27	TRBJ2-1	CASSLFGTAEQFF
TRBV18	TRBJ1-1	CASSPEGGGRTEAFF